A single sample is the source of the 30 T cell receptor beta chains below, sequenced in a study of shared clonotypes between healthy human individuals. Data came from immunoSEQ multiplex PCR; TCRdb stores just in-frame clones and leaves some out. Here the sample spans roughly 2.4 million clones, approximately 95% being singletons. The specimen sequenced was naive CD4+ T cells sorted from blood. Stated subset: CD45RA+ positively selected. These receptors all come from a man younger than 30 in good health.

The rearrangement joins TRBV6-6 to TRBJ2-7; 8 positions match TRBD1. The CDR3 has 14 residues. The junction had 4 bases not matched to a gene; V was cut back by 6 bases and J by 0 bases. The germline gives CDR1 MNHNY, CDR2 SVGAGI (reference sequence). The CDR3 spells CASRAGTGSYEQYF. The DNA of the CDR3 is TGTGCCAGCAGGGCCGGGACAGGCTCCTACGAGCAGTACTTC.

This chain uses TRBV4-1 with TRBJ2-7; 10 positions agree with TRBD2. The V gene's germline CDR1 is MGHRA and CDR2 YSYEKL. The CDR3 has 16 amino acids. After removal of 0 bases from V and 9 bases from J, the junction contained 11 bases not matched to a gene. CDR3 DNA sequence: TGCGCCAGCAGCCAAGATCCGACTAGCGGGCGTACGTTGCAGTACTTC. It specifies CASSQDPTSGRTLQYF.

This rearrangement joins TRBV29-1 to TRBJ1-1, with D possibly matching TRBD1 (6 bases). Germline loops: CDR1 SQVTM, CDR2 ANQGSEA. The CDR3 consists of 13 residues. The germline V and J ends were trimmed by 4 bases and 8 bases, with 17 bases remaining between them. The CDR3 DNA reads TGCAGCGTTGGAGGACAGCGGGGACGGGAAGCTTTCTTT. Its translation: CSVGGQRGREAFF.

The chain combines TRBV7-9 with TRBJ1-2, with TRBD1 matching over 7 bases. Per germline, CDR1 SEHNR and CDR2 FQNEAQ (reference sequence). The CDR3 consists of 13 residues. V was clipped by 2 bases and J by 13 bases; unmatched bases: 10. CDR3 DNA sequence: TGTGCCAGCAGCTTACAAACAGGGGAATCGTCCACCTTC. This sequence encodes CASSLQTGESSTF.

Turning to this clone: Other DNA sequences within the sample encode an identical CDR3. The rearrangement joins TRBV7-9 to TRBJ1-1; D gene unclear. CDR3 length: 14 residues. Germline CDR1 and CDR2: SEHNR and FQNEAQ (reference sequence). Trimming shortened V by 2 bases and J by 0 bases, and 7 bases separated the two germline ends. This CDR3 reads CASSLRAMNTEAFF. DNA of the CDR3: TGTGCCAGCAGCTTACGCGCCATGAACACTGAAGCTTTCTTT. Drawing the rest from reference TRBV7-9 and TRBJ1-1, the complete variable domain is DTGVSQNPRHKITKRGQNVTFRCDPISEHNRLYWYRQTLGQGPEFLTYFQNEAQLEKSRLLSDRFSAERPKGSFSTLEIQRTEQGDSAMYLCASSLRAMNTEAFFGQGTRLTVV.

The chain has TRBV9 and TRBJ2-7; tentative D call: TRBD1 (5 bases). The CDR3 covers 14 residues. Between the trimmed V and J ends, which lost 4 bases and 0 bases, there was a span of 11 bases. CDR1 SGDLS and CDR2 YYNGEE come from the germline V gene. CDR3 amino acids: CASSSPGASYEQYF. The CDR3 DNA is TGTGCCAGCAGCTCCCCTGGGGCCTCCTACGAGCAGTACTTC.

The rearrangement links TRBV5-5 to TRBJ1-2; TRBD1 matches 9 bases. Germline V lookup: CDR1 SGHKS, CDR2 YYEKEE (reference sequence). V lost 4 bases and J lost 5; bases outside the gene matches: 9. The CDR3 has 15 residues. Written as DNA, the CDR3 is TGTGCCAGCAGCGAGACAGGGGGACTTGGTTATGGCTACACCTTC. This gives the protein CASSETGGLGYGYTF.

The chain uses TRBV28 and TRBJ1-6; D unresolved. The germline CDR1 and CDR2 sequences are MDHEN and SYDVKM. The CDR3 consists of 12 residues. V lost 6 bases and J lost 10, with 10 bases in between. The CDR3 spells CASRQPGSPLHF. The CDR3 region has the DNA TGTGCCAGCAGGCAACCCGGATCACCCCTCCACTTT.

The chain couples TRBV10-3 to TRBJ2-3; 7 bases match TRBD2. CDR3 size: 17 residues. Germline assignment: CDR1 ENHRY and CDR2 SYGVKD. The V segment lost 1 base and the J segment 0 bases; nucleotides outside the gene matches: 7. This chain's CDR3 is CAISELGLSTSTDTQYF. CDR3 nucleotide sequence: TGTGCCATCAGTGAGTTGGGACTATCTACTAGCACAGATACGCAGTATTTT.

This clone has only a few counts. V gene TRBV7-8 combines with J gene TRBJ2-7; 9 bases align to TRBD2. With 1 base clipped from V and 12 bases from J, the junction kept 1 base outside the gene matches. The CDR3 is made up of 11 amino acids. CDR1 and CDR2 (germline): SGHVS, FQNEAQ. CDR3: CASSLGGLAYF. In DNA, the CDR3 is TGTGCCAGCAGCTTAGGGGGACTAGCGTACTTC. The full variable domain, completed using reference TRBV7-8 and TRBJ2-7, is GAGVSQSPRYKVAKRGQDVALRCDPISGHVSLFWYQQALGQGPEFLTYFQNEAQLDKSGLPSDRFFAERPEGSVSTLKIQRTQQEDSAVYLCASSLGGLAYFGPGTRLTVT.

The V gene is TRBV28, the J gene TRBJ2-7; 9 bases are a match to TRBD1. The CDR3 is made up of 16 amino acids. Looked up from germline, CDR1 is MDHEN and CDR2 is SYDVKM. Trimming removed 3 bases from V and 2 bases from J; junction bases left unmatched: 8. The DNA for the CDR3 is TGTGCCAGCAGTTTGCTTCCGGGACAGGGTCCCTACGAGCAGTACTTC. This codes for CASSLLPGQGPYEQYF.

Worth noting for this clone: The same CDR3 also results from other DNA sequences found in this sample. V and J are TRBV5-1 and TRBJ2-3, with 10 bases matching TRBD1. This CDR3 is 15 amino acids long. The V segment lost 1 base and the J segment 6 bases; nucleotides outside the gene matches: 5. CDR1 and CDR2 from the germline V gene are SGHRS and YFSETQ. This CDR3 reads CASSLPGTGVDTQYF. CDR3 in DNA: TGCGCCAGCAGCTTGCCCGGGACAGGGGTCGATACGCAGTATTTT. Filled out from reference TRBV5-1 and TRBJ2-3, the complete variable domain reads KAGVTQTPRYLIKTRGQQVTLSCSPISGHRSVSWYQQTPGQGLQFLFEYFSETQRNKGNFPGRFSGRQFSNSRSEMNVSTLELGDSALYLCASSLPGTGVDTQYFGPGTRLTVL.

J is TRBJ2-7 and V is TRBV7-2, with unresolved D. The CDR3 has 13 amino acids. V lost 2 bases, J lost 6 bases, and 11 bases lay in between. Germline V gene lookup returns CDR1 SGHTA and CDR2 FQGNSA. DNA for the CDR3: TGTGCCAGCAGCTTATTAACCCGCGGCGAGCAGTACTTC. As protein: CASSLLTRGEQYF.

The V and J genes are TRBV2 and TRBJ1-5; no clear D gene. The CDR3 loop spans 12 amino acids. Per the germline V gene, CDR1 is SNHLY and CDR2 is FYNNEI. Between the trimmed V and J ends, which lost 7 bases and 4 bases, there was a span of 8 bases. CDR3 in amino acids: CASKGGNQPQHF. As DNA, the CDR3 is TGTGCCAGCAAGGGAGGGAATCAGCCCCAGCATTTT.

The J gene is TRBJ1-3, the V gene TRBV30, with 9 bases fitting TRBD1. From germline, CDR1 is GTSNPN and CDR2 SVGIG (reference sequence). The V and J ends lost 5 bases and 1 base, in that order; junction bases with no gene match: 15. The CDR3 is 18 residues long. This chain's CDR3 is CAWARTGAVMGSGNTIYF. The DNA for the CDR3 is TGTGCCTGGGCCCGGACAGGGGCCGTCATGGGGTCTGGAAACACCATATATTTT.

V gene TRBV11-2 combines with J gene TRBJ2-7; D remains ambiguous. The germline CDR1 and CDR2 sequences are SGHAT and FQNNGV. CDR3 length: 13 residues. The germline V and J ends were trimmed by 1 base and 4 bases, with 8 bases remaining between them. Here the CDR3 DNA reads TGTGCCAGCAGCTTAGGTACTGGTTACGAGCAGTACTTC. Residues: CASSLGTGYEQYF.

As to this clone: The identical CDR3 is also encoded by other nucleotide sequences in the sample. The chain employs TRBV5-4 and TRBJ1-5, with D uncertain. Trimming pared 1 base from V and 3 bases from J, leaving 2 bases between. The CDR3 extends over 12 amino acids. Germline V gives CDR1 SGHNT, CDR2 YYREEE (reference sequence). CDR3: CASSLTNQPQHF. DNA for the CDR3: TGTGCCAGCAGCTTGACCAATCAGCCCCAGCATTTT.

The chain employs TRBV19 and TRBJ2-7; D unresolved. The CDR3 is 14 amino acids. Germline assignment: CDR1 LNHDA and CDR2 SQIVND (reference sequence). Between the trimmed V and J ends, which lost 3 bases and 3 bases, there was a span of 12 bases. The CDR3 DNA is TGTGCCAGTAGTATTTCAACGGTGGGCTACGAGCAGTACTTC. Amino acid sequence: CASSISTVGYEQYF.

The CDR3 loop is CASSTPPLGAAGYTF. In DNA, the CDR3 is TGTGCCAGCAGTACCCCTCCTCTGGGGGCGGCTGGCTACACCTTC. The genes are TRBV6-6 and TRBJ1-2; tentatively, D is TRBD1 (6 bases). Germline CDR1 and CDR2: MNHNY and SVGAGI (reference sequence). This CDR3 comprises 15 residues. V was trimmed by 5 bases and J by 7 bases, leaving 20 bases between them.

DNA of the CDR3: TGCGCCAGCAGCCTTGACCCTAGCGGGAGTGCTAGTGAGCAGTTCTTC. Translation gives CASSLDPSGSASEQFF. J is TRBJ2-1 and V is TRBV4-1; 10 nucleotides line up with TRBD2. J lost 9 bases, V lost 4 bases, and 12 bases had no gene match. The CDR3 runs to 16 residues. Germline values: CDR1 MGHRA, CDR2 YSYEKL.

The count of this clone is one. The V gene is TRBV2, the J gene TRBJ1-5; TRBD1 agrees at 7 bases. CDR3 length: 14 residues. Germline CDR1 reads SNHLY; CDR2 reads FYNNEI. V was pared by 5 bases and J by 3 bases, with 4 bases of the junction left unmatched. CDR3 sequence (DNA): TGTGCCAGCAGTTTGACAGGGAACAATCAGCCCCAGCATTTT. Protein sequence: CASSLTGNNQPQHF.

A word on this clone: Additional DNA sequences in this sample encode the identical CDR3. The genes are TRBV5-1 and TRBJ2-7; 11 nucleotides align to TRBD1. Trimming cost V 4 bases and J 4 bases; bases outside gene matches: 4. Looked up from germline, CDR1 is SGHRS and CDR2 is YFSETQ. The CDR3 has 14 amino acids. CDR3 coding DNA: TGCGCCAGCAGCCTCGGGACAGGGGGATACGAGCAGTACTTC. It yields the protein CASSLGTGGYEQYF. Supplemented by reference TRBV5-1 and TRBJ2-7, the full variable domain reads KAGVTQTPRYLIKTRGQQVTLSCSPISGHRSVSWYQQTPGQGLQFLFEYFSETQRNKGNFPGRFSGRQFSNSRSEMNVSTLELGDSALYLCASSLGTGGYEQYFGPGTRLTVT.

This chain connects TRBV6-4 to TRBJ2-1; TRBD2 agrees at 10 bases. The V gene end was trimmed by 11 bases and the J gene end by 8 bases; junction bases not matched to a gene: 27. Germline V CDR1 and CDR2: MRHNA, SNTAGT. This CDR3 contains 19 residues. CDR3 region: CALKRLAGEGSRIGDEQFF. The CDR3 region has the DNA TGTGCCCTAAAGCGGCTAGCGGGAGAGGGGTCGCGGATAGGGGATGAGCAGTTCTTC.

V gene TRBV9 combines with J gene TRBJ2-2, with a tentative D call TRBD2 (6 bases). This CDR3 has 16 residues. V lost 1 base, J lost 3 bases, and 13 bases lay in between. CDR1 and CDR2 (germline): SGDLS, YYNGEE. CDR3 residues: CASSVPRTGDTGELFF. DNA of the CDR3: TGTGCCAGCAGCGTACCAAGGACGGGAGACACCGGGGAGCTGTTTTTT.

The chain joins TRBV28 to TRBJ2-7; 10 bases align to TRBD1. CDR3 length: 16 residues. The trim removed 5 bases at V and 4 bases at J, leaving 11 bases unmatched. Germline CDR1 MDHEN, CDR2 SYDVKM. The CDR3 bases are TGTGCCAGCAGTCAACCGGGACAGGGGACGGCATACGAGCAGTACTTC. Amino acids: CASSQPGQGTAYEQYF.

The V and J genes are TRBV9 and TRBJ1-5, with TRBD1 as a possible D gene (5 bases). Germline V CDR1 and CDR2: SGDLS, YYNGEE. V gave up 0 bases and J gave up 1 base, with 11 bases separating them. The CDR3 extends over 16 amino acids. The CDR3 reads CASSVVLGDSNQPQHF. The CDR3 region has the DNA TGTGCCAGCAGCGTAGTCTTGGGGGACAGCAATCAGCCCCAGCATTTT.

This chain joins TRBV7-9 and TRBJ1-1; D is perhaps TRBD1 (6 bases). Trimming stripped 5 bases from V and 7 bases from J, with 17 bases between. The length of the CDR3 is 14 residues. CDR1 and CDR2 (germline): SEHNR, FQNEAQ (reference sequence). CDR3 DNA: TGTGCCAGCAGCCAGGGGAGGGGAGAGCTTGAAGCTTTCTTT. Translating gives CASSQGRGELEAFF.

The CDR3 spells CSAPKTYEQYF. In DNA, the CDR3 is TGCAGTGCGCCAAAGACCTACGAGCAGTACTTC. This chain uses TRBV20-1 with TRBJ2-7; the D is unclear. V gave up 6 bases and J gave up 2 bases, with 8 bases separating them. CDR3 size: 11 residues. The germline gives CDR1 DFQATT, CDR2 SNEGSKA (reference sequence).

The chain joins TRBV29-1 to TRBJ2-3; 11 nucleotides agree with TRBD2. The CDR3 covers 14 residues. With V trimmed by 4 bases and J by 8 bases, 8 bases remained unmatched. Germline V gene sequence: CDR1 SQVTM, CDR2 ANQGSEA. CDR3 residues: CSVVSGRALGTQYF. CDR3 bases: TGCAGCGTTGTTAGCGGGAGGGCCCTAGGTACGCAGTATTTT.

Here the CDR3 DNA reads TGCGCCAGCAGCGCTAATGCCCTGGGTTTTAACTATGGCTACACCTTC. Its protein is CASSANALGFNYGYTF. V usage is TRBV5-1 and J usage is TRBJ1-2, with D unclear. This CDR3 spans 16 amino acids. Trimming cost V 4 bases and J 1 base, with 17 bases left between them. Germline CDR1 is SGHRS and CDR2 is YFSETQ.